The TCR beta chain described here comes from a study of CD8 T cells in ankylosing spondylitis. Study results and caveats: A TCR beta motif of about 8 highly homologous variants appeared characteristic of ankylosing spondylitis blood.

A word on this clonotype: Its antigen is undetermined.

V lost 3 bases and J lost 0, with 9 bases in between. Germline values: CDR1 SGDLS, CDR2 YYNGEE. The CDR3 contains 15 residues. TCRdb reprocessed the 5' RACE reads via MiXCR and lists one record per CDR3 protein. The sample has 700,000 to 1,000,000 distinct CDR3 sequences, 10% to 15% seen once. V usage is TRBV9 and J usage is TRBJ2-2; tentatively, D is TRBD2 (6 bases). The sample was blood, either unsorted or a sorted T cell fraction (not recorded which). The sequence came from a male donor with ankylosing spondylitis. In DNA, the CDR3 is TGTGCCAGCAGCGATACTAGCTCGAACACCGGGGAGCTGTTTTTT. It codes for CASSDTSSNTGELFF.